The T cell receptor beta chain described here comes from a study of post-analysis software for immune sequencing data. Study results and limitations: Same-batch samples co-clustered strongly by F measure. A few TRBV segments appeared more often in patients than in controls, and TRBV5-6, TRBV5-1 and TRBV20-1 were among these. Among multiple sclerosis patients, normalized Chao1 diversity was significantly below that of controls.

This clonotype was seen only a few times. The target antigen is unknown. The germline V gene encodes CDR1 MGHDK and CDR2 SYGVNS. V was pared by 6 bases and J by 5 bases, with 16 bases between. The length of the CDR3 is 14 residues. Unique molecular identifiers were present in the TCR beta cDNA libraries. Each CDR3 protein is one row after TCRdb ran MiXCR on the PCR reads. The sample yields about 770,000 distinct CDR3 sequences, 46% seen once. The chain employs TRBV25-1 and TRBJ2-5; D is possibly TRBD1 or TRBD2 (6 bases each). The receptor's source is a girl aged 5-17 years with multiple sclerosis. Sequences were obtained from blood. The DNA for the CDR3 is TGTGCCAGCAGCGAGAGGGGGGCTTGGGAGACCCAGTACTTC. This encodes CASSERGAWETQYF.